The rows below give T cell receptor beta chains drawn from one sample of a study of blood T cells in healthy people across ages. Each CDR3 protein gets one entry after TCRdb re-called the 5' RACE reads with MiXCR. The data show about 590,000 distinct CDR3 sequences, 25% to 30% seen once. The sequenced sample was blood. These receptors all stem from an elderly woman in good health. The CDR3 runs from the conserved cysteine through the conserved F or W. Each record gives: J gene, V gene, D gene, clone size, CDR3 protein, CDR3 DNA. A D gene is named only where the DNA matches it firmly. The size of a clone is reported for some rows only, either as once, few or many, or as a class for expanded clones.

j_call: TRBJ2-6; v_call: TRBV11-2; d_call: NA; clone_size: many; cdr3_aa: CASTRGVSGSGANVLTF; cdr3_nt: TGTGCCAGCACCAGGGGGGTTAGCGGCTCTGGGGCCAACGTCCTGACTTTC
j_call: TRBJ1-5; v_call: TRBV5-5; d_call: NA; clone_size: NA; cdr3_aa: CASSLSQHSNQPQHF; cdr3_nt: TGTGCCAGCAGCTTATCACAGCATAGCAATCAGCCCCAGCATTTT
j_call: TRBJ1-5; v_call: TRBV12-3/TRBV12-4; d_call: NA; clone_size: NA; cdr3_aa: CASSLPDQPQHF; cdr3_nt: TGTGCCAGCAGTCTTCCCGATCAGCCCCAGCATTTT
j_call: TRBJ1-2; v_call: TRBV5-1; d_call: NA; clone_size: many; cdr3_aa: CASSLFGDYGYTF; cdr3_nt: TGCGCCAGCAGCTTGTTTGGGGACTATGGCTACACCTTC
j_call: TRBJ1-2; v_call: TRBV6-1; d_call: NA; clone_size: few; cdr3_aa: CASILDEGGGYTF; cdr3_nt: TGTGCCAGCATCCTGGACGAAGGGGGTGGCTACACCTTC
j_call: TRBJ1-1; v_call: TRBV29-1; d_call: TRBD1; clone_size: many; cdr3_aa: CSVPLAGGTEAFF; cdr3_nt: TGCAGCGTGCCGCTCGCAGGGGGCACTGAAGCTTTCTTT
j_call: TRBJ2-1; v_call: TRBV4-1; d_call: NA; clone_size: many; cdr3_aa: CASSQDLKTVGAYNEQFF; cdr3_nt: TGCGCCAGCAGCCAAGATCTTAAGACAGTCGGGGCCTACAATGAGCAGTTCTTC
j_call: TRBJ2-3; v_call: TRBV7-8; d_call: TRBD1; clone_size: many; cdr3_aa: CASSLIQGSLSTDTQYF; cdr3_nt: TGTGCCAGCAGCTTAATACAGGGGTCGCTAAGCACAGATACGCAGTATTTT
j_call: TRBJ1-5; v_call: TRBV21-1; d_call: NA; clone_size: many; cdr3_aa: CASSKGDSGTGWVCSNQPQHF; cdr3_nt: TGTGCCAGCAGCAAAGGGGACTCCGGGACAGGGTGGGTCTGTAGCAATCAGCCCCAGCATTTT
j_call: TRBJ2-1; v_call: TRBV5-1; d_call: NA; clone_size: many; cdr3_aa: CASSLGAYEQFF; cdr3_nt: TGCGCCAGCAGCTTGGGGGCCTATGAGCAGTTCTTC
j_call: TRBJ2-1; v_call: TRBV27; d_call: TRBD2; clone_size: NA; cdr3_aa: CASGLAYNEQFF; cdr3_nt: TGTGCCAGCGGACTAGCCTACAATGAGCAGTTCTTC
j_call: TRBJ2-3; v_call: TRBV5-1; d_call: NA; clone_size: NA; cdr3_aa: CASSLVPAPTDTQYF; cdr3_nt: TGCGCCAGCAGCTTGGTTCCGGCCCCCACAGATACGCAGTATTTT
j_call: TRBJ2-2; v_call: TRBV5-1; d_call: NA; clone_size: NA; cdr3_aa: CASHMEGSTGELFF; cdr3_nt: TGCGCCAGTCATATGGAGGGCTCCACCGGGGAGCTGTTTTTT
j_call: TRBJ2-7; v_call: TRBV9; d_call: NA; clone_size: NA; cdr3_aa: CASSVVPSVLGSHNEQYF; cdr3_nt: TGTGCCAGCAGCGTAGTGCCTAGCGTTCTAGGCTCCCACAATGAGCAGTACTTC
j_call: TRBJ2-2; v_call: TRBV29-1; d_call: TRBD1; clone_size: NA; cdr3_aa: CSAQQGSNTGELFF; cdr3_nt: TGCAGCGCCCAACAGGGGTCCAACACCGGGGAGCTGTTTTTT
j_call: TRBJ2-1; v_call: TRBV30; d_call: TRBD2; clone_size: many; cdr3_aa: CAWSFGGEYNEQFF; cdr3_nt: TGTGCCTGGAGTTTTGGGGGGGAGTACAATGAGCAGTTCTTC
j_call: TRBJ2-5; v_call: TRBV7-2; d_call: NA; clone_size: NA; cdr3_aa: CVSSSDSARREQYF; cdr3_nt: TGTGTCAGCAGCTCCGATAGCGCCAGAAGGGAGCAGTACTTC
j_call: TRBJ2-2; v_call: TRBV28; d_call: NA; clone_size: few; cdr3_aa: CASSLIGIYTGELFF; cdr3_nt: TGTGCCAGCAGTCTCATCGGGATTTACACCGGGGAGCTGTTTTTT
j_call: TRBJ1-1; v_call: TRBV6-2/TRBV6-3; d_call: NA; clone_size: many; cdr3_aa: CASRNGGMNTEAFF; cdr3_nt: TGTGCCAGCAGGAACGGGGGCATGAACACTGAAGCTTTCTTT
j_call: TRBJ2-1; v_call: TRBV7-8; d_call: TRBD1; clone_size: once; cdr3_aa: CASSLSGTARGYNEQFF; cdr3_nt: TGTGCCAGCAGCTTATCCGGGACGGCCAGGGGGTACAATGAGCAGTTCTTC
j_call: TRBJ2-5; v_call: TRBV5-1; d_call: TRBD2; clone_size: few; cdr3_aa: CASSLESSGEQYF; cdr3_nt: TGCGCCAGCAGCTTGGAGTCTAGCGGGGAGCAGTACTTC
j_call: TRBJ2-1; v_call: TRBV20-1; d_call: TRBD2; clone_size: NA; cdr3_aa: CSAGLAGAQENEQFF; cdr3_nt: TGCAGTGCTGGACTAGCGGGGGCCCAGGAAAATGAGCAGTTCTTC
j_call: TRBJ1-6; v_call: TRBV20-1; d_call: TRBD1; clone_size: NA; cdr3_aa: CSATTGNNSPLHF; cdr3_nt: TGCAGTGCAACGACAGGGAATAATTCACCCCTCCACTTT
j_call: TRBJ1-1; v_call: TRBV20-1; d_call: TRBD1; clone_size: NA; cdr3_aa: CSAPGQGEYEAFF; cdr3_nt: TGCAGTGCCCCGGGACAGGGAGAATATGAAGCTTTCTTT
j_call: TRBJ2-1; v_call: TRBV7-7; d_call: NA; clone_size: many; cdr3_aa: CASSFREGLRKFF; cdr3_nt: TGTGCCAGCAGCTTCCGAGAGGGTTTGAGGAAGTTCTTC
j_call: TRBJ2-3; v_call: TRBV6-2/TRBV6-3; d_call: TRBD1; clone_size: many; cdr3_aa: CASSAVWTGGAADTQYF; cdr3_nt: TGTGCCAGCAGCGCCGTATGGACAGGGGGCGCCGCAGATACGCAGTATTTT
j_call: TRBJ1-1; v_call: TRBV11-1; d_call: NA; clone_size: few; cdr3_aa: CASSGGGVMNTEAFF; cdr3_nt: TGTGCCAGCAGCGGTGGAGGGGTCATGAACACTGAAGCTTTCTTT
j_call: TRBJ1-2; v_call: TRBV7-9; d_call: NA; clone_size: few; cdr3_aa: CASSLAPRGDYGYTF; cdr3_nt: TGTGCCAGCAGCTTAGCGCCCAGGGGAGACTATGGCTACACCTTC
j_call: TRBJ2-5; v_call: TRBV9; d_call: NA; clone_size: many; cdr3_aa: CASSIYDQETQYF; cdr3_nt: TGTGCCAGCAGTATTTACGACCAAGAGACCCAGTACTTC
j_call: TRBJ1-1; v_call: TRBV5-1; d_call: NA; clone_size: NA; cdr3_aa: CASSRSAGMNTEAFF; cdr3_nt: TGCGCCAGCAGCCGATCGGCAGGAATGAACACTGAAGCTTTCTTT
j_call: TRBJ2-7; v_call: TRBV5-1; d_call: NA; clone_size: many; cdr3_aa: CASSPRQRSNEQYF; cdr3_nt: TGCGCCAGCAGCCCCCGACAGAGGAGCAACGAGCAGTACTTC
j_call: TRBJ1-6; v_call: TRBV7-3; d_call: TRBD1; clone_size: few; cdr3_aa: CASSLRQGANSPLHF; cdr3_nt: TGTGCCAGCAGCTTAAGACAGGGGGCAAATTCACCCCTCCACTTT
j_call: TRBJ1-5; v_call: TRBV20-1; d_call: TRBD1; clone_size: once; cdr3_aa: CSARRTGGGNQPQHF; cdr3_nt: TGCAGTGCTAGAAGGACAGGGGGGGGCAATCAGCCCCAGCATTTT
j_call: TRBJ1-6; v_call: TRBV3-1; d_call: NA; clone_size: few; cdr3_aa: CASSQGADNSPLHF; cdr3_nt: TGTGCCAGCAGCCAAGGGGCCGATAATTCACCCCTCCACTTT
j_call: TRBJ2-7; v_call: TRBV20-1; d_call: NA; clone_size: NA; cdr3_aa: CSANPWGYEQYF; cdr3_nt: TGCAGTGCTAACCCTTGGGGTTACGAGCAGTACTTC
j_call: TRBJ1-5; v_call: TRBV6-1; d_call: NA; clone_size: NA; cdr3_aa: CASSGREEGNQPQHF; cdr3_nt: TGTGCCAGCAGTGGCAGGGAGGAGGGCAATCAGCCCCAGCATTTT
j_call: TRBJ1-4; v_call: TRBV7-9; d_call: TRBD1; clone_size: NA; cdr3_aa: CASSLRQGSGNEKLFF; cdr3_nt: TGTGCCAGCAGCTTACGACAGGGCTCGGGTAATGAAAAACTGTTTTTT
j_call: TRBJ1-1; v_call: TRBV28; d_call: NA; clone_size: few; cdr3_aa: CASESQGRNRGGTEAFF; cdr3_nt: TGTGCCAGCGAGAGTCAGGGGCGTAACCGTGGGGGCACTGAAGCTTTCTTT
j_call: TRBJ2-1; v_call: TRBV30; d_call: NA; clone_size: NA; cdr3_aa: CAWDGDNERFF; cdr3_nt: TGTGCCTGGGACGGAGACAATGAGCGGTTCTTC
j_call: TRBJ2-6; v_call: TRBV7-3; d_call: NA; clone_size: many; cdr3_aa: CASSSSAGANVLTF; cdr3_nt: TGTGCCAGCAGCTCGTCTGCTGGGGCCAACGTCCTGACTTTC
j_call: TRBJ2-5; v_call: TRBV11-1; d_call: NA; clone_size: NA; cdr3_aa: CASSFRGIDQETQYF; cdr3_nt: TGTGCCAGCAGCTTCCGGGGAATCGATCAAGAGACCCAGTACTTC
j_call: TRBJ2-1; v_call: TRBV5-1; d_call: TRBD2; clone_size: NA; cdr3_aa: CASSSSGSSYNEQFF; cdr3_nt: TGCGCCAGCAGCTCTAGCGGGTCCTCCTACAATGAGCAGTTCTTC
j_call: TRBJ1-1; v_call: TRBV20-1; d_call: NA; clone_size: few; cdr3_aa: CSARYRIGGTEAFF; cdr3_nt: TGCAGTGCTAGATATCGCATAGGGGGCACTGAAGCTTTCTTT
j_call: TRBJ1-1; v_call: TRBV18; d_call: TRBD1; clone_size: few; cdr3_aa: CATTDRDRVVGTEAFF; cdr3_nt: TGTGCCACCACAGACCGGGACAGGGTGGTCGGCACTGAAGCTTTCTTT
j_call: TRBJ2-1; v_call: TRBV15; d_call: TRBD2; clone_size: many; cdr3_aa: CATSLSGGATGEQFF; cdr3_nt: TGTGCCACCAGCCTTAGCGGGGGGGCCACCGGTGAGCAGTTCTTC